This TCR beta chain was sequenced in a study of cytomegalovirus exposure and HLA in healthy donors. Whole-study findings and limits: Reports indicated that the classifier achieved high specificity and sensitivity in diagnosing cytomegalovirus status. TCR clusters originating in the first cohort tended to co-occur in the 110 or so validation repertoires, according to a later analysis. There were some 150 TCR beta chains listed as cytomegalovirus-associated.

This CDR3 spans 13 amino acids. Germline V CDR1 and CDR2: SGHTA, FQGTGA. V gave up 0 bases and J gave up 5 bases, with 5 bases separating them. Here immunoSEQ multiplex PCR was the method, and the copy in TCRdb shows in-frame clones only, minus some. The sample lists some 170,000 clones, about four fifths occurring once. This clone occurred a few times. What it recognizes is unknown. V usage is TRBV7-3 and J usage is TRBJ1-5; a possible D gene is TRBD1 (5 bases). The TCR comes from a man aged 30-40 years in good health and CMV-seropositive. The sample taken for sequencing was PBMCs. CDR3 nucleotide sequence: TGTGCCAGCAGCTTAACAGGGGATCAGCCCCAGCATTTT. It yields the protein CASSLTGDQPQHF.